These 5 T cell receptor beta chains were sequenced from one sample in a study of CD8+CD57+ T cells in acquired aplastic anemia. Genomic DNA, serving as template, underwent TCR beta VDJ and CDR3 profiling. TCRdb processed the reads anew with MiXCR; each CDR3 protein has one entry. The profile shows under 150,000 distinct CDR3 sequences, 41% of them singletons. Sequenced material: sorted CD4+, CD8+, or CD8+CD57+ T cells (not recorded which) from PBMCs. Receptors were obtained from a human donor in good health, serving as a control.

The CDR3 DNA follows: TGCAGTGCTAGAGAACCGAAGCCAGGTCTGAACACTGAAGCTTTCTTT. Protein: CSAREPKPGLNTEAFF. The gene calls are TRBV20-1 and TRBJ1-1, with D uncertain. Between the trimmed V and J ends, which lost 0 bases and 0 bases, there was a span of 14 bases. This CDR3 is 16 amino acids long. The germline V gene has CDR1 DFQATT and CDR2 SNEGSKA (reference sequence).

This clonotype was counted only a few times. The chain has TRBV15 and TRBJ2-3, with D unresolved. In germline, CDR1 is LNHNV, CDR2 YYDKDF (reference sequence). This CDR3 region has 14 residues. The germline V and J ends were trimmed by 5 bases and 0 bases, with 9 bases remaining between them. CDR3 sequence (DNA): TGTGCCACCAGCCGACGGGTCAGCACAGATACGCAGTATTTT. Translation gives CATSRRVSTDTQYF.

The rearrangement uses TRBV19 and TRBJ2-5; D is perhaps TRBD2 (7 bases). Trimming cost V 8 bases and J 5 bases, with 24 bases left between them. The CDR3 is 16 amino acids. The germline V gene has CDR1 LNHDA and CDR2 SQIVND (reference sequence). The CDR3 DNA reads TGTGCCAGTTCCTTAGGGGGTCGGGGGGCTAAGGAGACCCAGTACTTC. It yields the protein CASSLGGRGAKETQYF.

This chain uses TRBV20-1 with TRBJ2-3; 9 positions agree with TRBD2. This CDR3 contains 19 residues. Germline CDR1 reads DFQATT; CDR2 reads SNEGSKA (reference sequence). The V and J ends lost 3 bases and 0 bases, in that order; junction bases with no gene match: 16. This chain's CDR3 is CSARDRTSADFISTDTQYF. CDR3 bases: TGCAGTGCTAGGGACAGGACTAGCGCGGATTTTATTAGCACAGATACGCAGTATTTT.

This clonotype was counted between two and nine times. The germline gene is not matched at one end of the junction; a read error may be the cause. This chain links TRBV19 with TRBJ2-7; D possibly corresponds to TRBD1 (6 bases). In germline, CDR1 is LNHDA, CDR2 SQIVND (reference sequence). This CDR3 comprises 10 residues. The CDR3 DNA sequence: TGTGCCAGTAGTACCCGACACAGGGCCTTC. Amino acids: CASSTRHRAF.